This TCR beta chain was retrieved from a study of blood T cells in healthy people across ages. J gave up 5 bases and V 0 bases, and 4 bases lay outside the gene matches. The CDR3 has 16 amino acids. The V gene's germline CDR1 is LGHNA and CDR2 YSLEER. Then a second PCR, running about 7 to 11 cycles, was carried out with a sample-barcoded 5' primer and a J-beta primer mix. TCRdb re-called the 5' RACE reads through MiXCR, storing one row per CDR3 protein. The sample holds about 810,000 distinct CDR3 sequences, under 40% seen once. The rearrangement joins TRBV4-3 to TRBJ1-6; 7 bases line up with TRBD1. Material: blood. The TCR was taken from a man aged 18 to 30 in good health. The CDR3 DNA sequence: TGCGCCAGCAGCCAAGATAGGGGGCGGGATAATTCACCCCTCCACTTT. Its protein is CASSQDRGRDNSPLHF.